This T cell receptor (beta chain) comes out of a study of cytomegalovirus exposure and HLA in healthy donors. Study-level points and caveats: Researchers counted around 180 TCR beta chains as cytomegalovirus-associated. It was confirmed in vitro that a few of the CMV-associated chains were specific for CMV antigens. A subsequent analysis found that TCR clusters from the first cohort also tended to co-occur in the 120 or so validation repertoires, with about 94% of cluster scores above 0.

Concerning this clone: Its antigen is undetermined.

Trimming took off 8 bases at V and 3 bases at J, with 14 bases between the two ends. Per germline, CDR1 LNHDA and CDR2 SQIVND (reference sequence). The CDR3 extends over 14 amino acids. Donors came from a validation cohort of about 110 subjects, distinct from the first 666-subject cohort. Using immunoSEQ multiplex PCR, the repertoire was profiled, and TCRdb retains in-frame clones only, with some absent. Of some 140,000 clones listed, around 84% are singletons. This TCR was sampled from a human donor in good health. Sequences were obtained from PBMCs. This rearrangement joins TRBV19 to TRBJ1-3; weak D call: TRBD1 (5 bases). This chain's CDR3 is CASSRPGVGNTIYF. In DNA, the CDR3 is TGTGCCAGTTCACGTCCGGGGGTTGGAAACACCATATATTTT.